The 28 T cell receptor beta chains below come from one sample, sequenced in a study of radiation and T cells in renal cell carcinoma. Clones were read by immunoSEQ multiplex PCR, and TCRdb kept only the in-frame ones, dropping some. The data show 150,000 to 190,000 clones, with 87% seen just once and 13% held by the top ten. Time point given: blood 2 weeks post-SBRT. The sample's treatment: 15 Gy SBRT to primary tumor, nephrectomy 4 weeks later. Sequences were derived from blood, sampled from a patient whose treatment included radiotherapy and nephrectomy. Receptors originate from a woman aged 45-65 years with renal cell carcinoma.

The rearrangement uses TRBV7-8 and TRBJ1-6; maybe TRBD1 (5 bases). V lost 3 bases and J lost 4, with 10 bases in between. This CDR3 has 15 amino acids. In germline, CDR1 is SGHVS, CDR2 FQNEAQ. The CDR3 DNA is TGTGCCAGCAGCTTGACAGACTCATATAATTCACCCCTCCACTTT. It is translated as CASSLTDSYNSPLHF.

The V call is TRBV13, the J call TRBJ2-5; 10 nucleotides match TRBD1. The CDR3 is 15 amino acids. With 1 base clipped from V and 5 bases from J, the junction kept 4 bases outside the gene matches. The germline gives CDR1 PRHDT, CDR2 FYEKMQ (reference sequence). CDR3 nucleotide sequence: TGTGCCAGCAGCTTAGAGGGACAGGGGTATGAGACCCAGTACTTC. Its translation: CASSLEGQGYETQYF.

The chain has TRBV5-6 and TRBJ2-1; 16 nucleotides line up with TRBD2. V shed 0 bases, J shed 16 bases, and the junction held 10 bases outside the gene matches. Germline loops: CDR1 SGHDT, CDR2 YYEEEE. There are 16 residues in the CDR3. CDR3 protein: CASSLVTGTSGGAYFF. The CDR3 DNA is TGTGCCAGCAGCTTGGTGACCGGGACTAGCGGGGGGGCCTATTTCTTC.

The chain carries TRBV5-5 and TRBJ2-5; 11 bases agree with TRBD2. The CDR3 covers 16 residues. The germline V gene encodes CDR1 SGHKS and CDR2 YYEKEE (reference sequence). Germline trimming cut 3 bases from V and 5 bases from J; bases unmatched to any gene: 9. In DNA, the CDR3 is TGTGCCAGCAGCTCGGAACAACTAGCGGGGGCTGAGACCCAGTACTTC. It encodes CASSSEQLAGAETQYF.

The chain is built from TRBV6-1 and TRBJ1-3; unclear D gene. The germline V gene encodes CDR1 MNHNS and CDR2 SASEGT. The CDR3 extends over 15 amino acids. Trimming took off 5 bases at V and 2 bases at J, with 13 bases between the two ends. The chain's CDR3 is CASSQSPGPGNTIYF. CDR3 nucleotide sequence: TGTGCCAGCAGTCAGTCCCCGGGCCCTGGAAACACCATATATTTT.

The chain couples TRBV6-6 to TRBJ2-1; possibly TRBD1 for D (6 bases). The germline V and J ends were trimmed by 0 bases and 3 bases, with 12 bases remaining between them. The CDR3 is made up of 16 amino acids. Germline V gene data show CDR1 as MNHNY and CDR2 as SVGAGI (reference sequence). The chain's CDR3 is CASSYSNGQNYNEQFF. CDR3 coding DNA: TGTGCCAGCAGTTACTCGAACGGACAGAACTACAATGAGCAGTTCTTC.

V is TRBV5-1 and J is TRBJ1-1; possibly TRBD1 for D (5 bases). This CDR3 spans 16 amino acids. Looked up from germline, CDR1 is SGHRS and CDR2 is YFSETQ. With 0 bases removed from V and 0 bases from J, the gap between germline ends came to 12 bases. The CDR3 DNA sequence: TGCGCCAGCAGCTTGGGGGCAGGGAATCTGAACACTGAAGCTTTCTTT. This sequence encodes CASSLGAGNLNTEAFF.

This chain links TRBV6-1 with TRBJ2-3; TRBD2 aligns across 7 bases. The CDR3 sequence is 13 residues long. Germline-derived CDR1 and CDR2 are MNHNS and SASEGT. J lost 4 bases, V lost 3 bases, and 1 base had no gene match. The CDR3 loop is CASSEGRADTQYF. The CDR3 DNA follows: TGTGCCAGCAGTGAGGGGAGGGCAGATACGCAGTATTTT.

V and J are TRBV19 and TRBJ2-1; tentatively, D is TRBD1 or TRBD2 (5 bases each). The CDR3 covers 15 residues. Per the germline V gene, CDR1 is LNHDA and CDR2 is SQIVND (reference sequence). The V gene lost 3 bases and the J gene lost 4 bases, with 13 bases spanning the gap. CDR3 bases: TGTGCCAGTAGTATTGGGGGAAGTTATTACAATGAGCAGTTCTTC. Its protein is CASSIGGSYYNEQFF.

The sample holds one count of this clone. The chain uses TRBV5-1 and TRBJ2-4; TRBD1 matches at 7 bases. The germline V gene encodes CDR1 SGHRS and CDR2 YFSETQ. The CDR3 consists of 15 residues. V shed 4 bases and J 3 bases; nucleotides not matched to a gene: 7. CDR3 amino acids: CASSTTGQVKNIQYF. The CDR3 DNA is TGCGCCAGCAGCACCACCGGACAGGTCAAAAACATTCAGTACTTC.

The chain couples TRBV6-1 to TRBJ1-2; unclear D gene. The CDR3 sequence is 13 residues long. V lost 7 bases to trimming and J lost 7 bases, with 16 bases between them. Per germline, CDR1 MNHNS and CDR2 SASEGT. The CDR3 protein is CASIDRASGGYTF. CDR3 DNA sequence: TGTGCCAGCATAGACCGGGCCTCAGGTGGCTACACCTTC.

This clone was seen only once. V usage is TRBV29-1 and J usage is TRBJ2-6; D not certain. V was cut by 4 bases and J by 2 bases, with 6 bases left in between. The CDR3 is made up of 13 amino acids. Looked up from germline, CDR1 is SQVTM and CDR2 is ANQGSEA. In DNA form, the CDR3 reads TGCAGCGTTGGGAGTACTGGGGCCAACGTCCTGACTTTC. This gives the protein CSVGSTGANVLTF.

The V call is TRBV12-5, the J call TRBJ2-7; TRBD2 matches 8 bases. J lost 5 bases, V lost 0 bases, and 6 bases had no gene match. There are 15 residues in the CDR3. Germline V CDR1 and CDR2: LGHNT, FRNRAP. CDR3 residues: CASGLVGGEVDEQYF. CDR3 DNA: TGTGCTAGTGGTTTGGTCGGGGGGGAGGTCGACGAGCAGTACTTC.

V is TRBV27 and J is TRBJ2-3; no clear D gene. Germline assignment: CDR1 MNHEY and CDR2 SMNVEV (reference sequence). With 10 bases removed from V and 4 bases from J, the gap between germline ends came to 15 bases. This CDR3 has 13 residues. CDR3 in amino acids: CATSTAFADTQYF. Written as DNA, the CDR3 is TGTGCCACCTCGACGGCCTTTGCAGATACGCAGTATTTT.

The V gene is TRBV6-5, the J gene TRBJ1-4; D is ambiguous. Germline assignment: CDR1 MNHEY and CDR2 SVGAGI. V was pared by 2 bases and J by 8 bases, with 15 bases between. This CDR3 region has 15 residues. DNA for the CDR3: TGTGCCAGCAGTTACGACCAAACACCGGGCGAAAAACTGTTTTTT. Encoded protein: CASSYDQTPGEKLFF.

The gene calls are TRBV18 and TRBJ2-7, with TRBD2 matching 7 bases. The CDR3 sequence is 13 residues long. Germline trimming cut 3 bases from V and 7 bases from J; bases unmatched to any gene: 6. Per the germline V gene, CDR1 is KGHSH and CDR2 is LQKENI. CDR3 DNA sequence: TGTGCCAGCTCACCGGGGGAGGGAAGGGAGCAGTACTTC. Translating gives CASSPGEGREQYF.

The chain couples TRBV9 to TRBJ1-4, with TRBD1 as a possible D gene (6 bases). Trimming stripped 4 bases from V and 7 bases from J, with 14 bases between. CDR3 length equals 14 residues. The germline CDR1 and CDR2 sequences are SGDLS and YYNGEE. The CDR3 bases are TGTGCCAGCAGCCCGGGGGCAGTACTTGAAAAACTGTTTTTT. This gives the protein CASSPGAVLEKLFF.

The chain employs TRBV7-2 and TRBJ2-7; no clear D gene. CDR1 and CDR2 (germline): SGHTA, FQGNSA. CDR3 length: 13 amino acids. Trimming removed 2 bases at V and 3 bases at J, with 8 bases between. CDR3 region: CASSLPPGYEQYF. DNA of the CDR3: TGTGCCAGCAGCTTACCCCCGGGCTACGAGCAGTACTTC.

A single count supports this clone. The rearrangement joins TRBV5-1 to TRBJ1-1, with unresolved D. V lost 4 bases, J lost 1 base, and 2 bases lay in between. The CDR3 has 11 residues. Looked up from germline, CDR1 is SGHRS and CDR2 is YFSETQ. CDR3 sequence: CASSGNTEAFF. As DNA, the CDR3 is TGCGCCAGCAGCGGGAACACTGAAGCTTTCTTT.

The chain combines TRBV10-2 with TRBJ2-3; 8 positions match TRBD1. The CDR3 loop spans 13 amino acids. Trimming at V came to 6 bases and at J to 3 bases, leaving 2 bases not matched to a gene. Germline V CDR1 and CDR2: WSHSY, SAAADI. In DNA, the CDR3 is TGCGCCAGCAGATACAGGGGGACAGATACGCAGTATTTT. Translated: CASRYRGTDTQYF.

The V gene is TRBV5-1, the J gene TRBJ2-1; TRBD2 aligns across 11 bases. This CDR3 has 16 residues. Germline V lookup: CDR1 SGHRS, CDR2 YFSETQ. With V trimmed by 0 bases and J by 6 bases, 5 bases remained unmatched. The CDR3 bases are TGCGCCAGCAGCTTGGTGCTCGGACTAGCGGGCAATGAGCAGTTCTTC. Encoded protein: CASSLVLGLAGNEQFF.

This clone has only a few counts. The chain has TRBV6-6 and TRBJ2-6; tentative D call: TRBD1 (5 bases). There are 15 residues in the CDR3. CDR1 is MNHNY and CDR2 is SVGAGI in the germline V gene (reference sequence). The V and J ends lost 5 bases and 0 bases respectively, with 8 bases between them. In DNA, the CDR3 is TGTGCCAGCAGTATGGGGCTCTCTGGGGCCAACGTCCTGACTTTC. Amino acids: CASSMGLSGANVLTF.

The genes are TRBV4-2 and TRBJ2-7; TRBD2 aligns across 9 bases. The length of the CDR3 is 15 residues. Per germline, CDR1 LGHNA and CDR2 YNFKEQ. With V trimmed by 1 base and J by 3 bases, 4 bases remained unmatched. Here the CDR3 reads CASSQGLAVDYEQYF. The CDR3 region has the DNA TGTGCCAGCAGCCAAGGACTAGCGGTAGACTACGAGCAGTACTTC.

This clone was detected only once. This chain connects TRBV6-1 to TRBJ1-1; the D is unclear. The CDR3 length is 13 residues. The V end lost 6 bases, the J end lost 0 bases, and 8 bases lay between the germline ends. Germline-derived CDR1 and CDR2 are MNHNS and SASEGT. The CDR3 reads CASRGSVNTEAFF. The CDR3, as DNA: TGTGCCAGCAGGGGGAGCGTGAACACTGAAGCTTTCTTT.

The chain joins TRBV5-4 to TRBJ1-4; maybe TRBD1 (6 bases). The V and J ends lost 3 bases and 6 bases respectively, with 12 bases between them. This CDR3 has 14 residues. Germline V gives CDR1 SGHNT, CDR2 YYREEE (reference sequence). Written as DNA, the CDR3 is TGTGCCAGCAGCTCAAAGGGGGAGTATGAAAAACTGTTTTTT. It encodes CASSSKGEYEKLFF.

V usage is TRBV5-6 and J usage is TRBJ2-5; 7 bases agree with TRBD1. The V and J ends lost 0 bases and 5 bases, in that order; junction bases with no gene match: 7. The length of the CDR3 is 15 residues. Germline V gene sequence: CDR1 SGHDT, CDR2 YYEEEE. CDR3 residues: CASSLVAGRGETQYF. For the CDR3, the DNA is TGTGCCAGCAGCTTGGTGGCGGGCAGGGGGGAGACCCAGTACTTC.

The chain employs TRBV7-3 and TRBJ2-7, with 9 bases fitting TRBD2. Germline-derived CDR1 and CDR2 are SGHTA and FQGTGA. The length of the CDR3 is 15 residues. The junction had 5 bases not matched to a gene; V was cut back by 3 bases and J by 2 bases. The CDR3 DNA reads TGTGCCAGCAGCTTCCAAGCGGGGGGCACCTACGAGCAGTACTTC. This gives the protein CASSFQAGGTYEQYF. Variable domain in full (rest from reference TRBV7-3 and TRBJ2-7): GAGVSQTPSNKVTEKGKYVELRCDPISGHTALYWYRQSLGQGPEFLIYFQGTGAADDSGLPNDRFFAVRPEGSVSTLKIQRTERGDSAVYLCASSFQAGGTYEQYFGPGTRLTVT.

The DNA of the CDR3 is TGTGCCTGGAGCCGGGGACAGGGTGGTGGCTACACCTTC. Protein: CAWSRGQGGGYTF. The V and J genes are TRBV30 and TRBJ1-2; 9 bases fit TRBD1. CDR3 length: 13 amino acids. Trimming took 3 bases from V and 7 from J; bases not matched to a gene: 6. Germline values: CDR1 GTSNPN, CDR2 SVGIG (reference sequence).